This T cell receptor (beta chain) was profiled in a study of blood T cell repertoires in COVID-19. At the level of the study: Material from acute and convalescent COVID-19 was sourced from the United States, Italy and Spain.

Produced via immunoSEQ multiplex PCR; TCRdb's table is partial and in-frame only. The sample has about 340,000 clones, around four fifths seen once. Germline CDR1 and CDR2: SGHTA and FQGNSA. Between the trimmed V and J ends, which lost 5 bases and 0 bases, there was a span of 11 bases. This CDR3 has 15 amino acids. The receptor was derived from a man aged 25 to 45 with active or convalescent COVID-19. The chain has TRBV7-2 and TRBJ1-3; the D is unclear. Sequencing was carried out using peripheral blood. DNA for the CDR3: TGTGCCAGCAGCAGCCGGGAGGTCTCTGGAAACACCATATATTTT. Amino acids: CASSSREVSGNTIYF.